Following are 3 T cell receptor beta chains from one sample sequenced in a study of neurological immune-mediated disorders. TCRdb analysed the 5' RACE reads with MiXCR anew, one entry per CDR3 protein. The sample includes 46,000 or so distinct CDR3 sequences, 4.5% of them seen just once. The sequenced material came from PBMCs. Every receptor here comes from a woman aged 55 to 70 with multiple sclerosis.

This clonotype was picked up many times. The chain joins TRBV29-1 to TRBJ1-1; possible D gene TRBD1, 5 bases. The CDR3 sequence is 13 residues long. The V end was cut by 1 base, the J end by 5 bases, with 11 bases between. Germline values: CDR1 SQVTM, CDR2 ANQGSEA. Here the CDR3 reads CSVEVGGGTEAFF. CDR3 sequence (DNA): TGCAGCGTTGAAGTGGGGGGAGGGACTGAAGCTTTCTTT.

In its sample, this clonotype was seen many times. The V and J genes are TRBV3-1 and TRBJ2-5; D not certain. CDR1 LGHDT and CDR2 YNNKEL come from the germline V gene (reference sequence). The CDR3 runs to 12 residues. V shed 1 base and J shed 5 bases, with 5 bases lying between them. The CDR3 DNA reads as TGTGCCAGCAGCCAAGTCTCGGAGACCCAGTACTTC. Its protein product is CASSQVSETQYF.

This clonotype has ten or more counts. This chain uses TRBV7-3 with TRBJ1-1; D is possibly TRBD1 (5 bases). V lost 5 bases, J lost 3 bases, and 10 bases lay in between. This CDR3 contains 13 residues. Germline-derived CDR1 and CDR2 are SGHTA and FQGTGA. The CDR3 DNA follows: TGTGCCAGCAGCCCCAGGGAGGACACTGAAGCTTTCTTT. Amino acid sequence: CASSPREDTEAFF.